This T cell receptor beta chain comes out of a study of blood T cell repertoires in COVID-19 (dated by TCRdb to 2019 to 2021). Broadly, across the study: The collaborator samples originated in the United States, Italy and Spain and spanned the acute and convalescent phases of COVID-19. The prospective study material was composed of cDNA or gDNA derived from T cells, B-cell-depleted T cells, or PBMCs. The dataset comprised deeply sampled blood TCRbeta repertoires from subjects exposed to, actively infected with, or recovered from COVID-19. The repertoires were released in a freely available public database meant as a resource for research on the immune response to SARS-CoV-2. Samples were obtained from the ongoing ImmuneRACE study (first 160 participants) and from about 1,300 subjects provided by 6 global collaborators. Sample metadata almost always included a de-identified subject ID, COVID-19 status, age in years and sex. Where available, HLA class I and class II types were obtained from metadata supplied by the sample provider rather than from assay-based typing.

The full study reports these points: Clinical and demographic metadata were provided uncurated, with the amount varying by source and participant.

TCRbeta CDR3 regions were amplified from genomic DNA by means of the immunoSEQ Assay, a bias-controlled multiplex PCR. Per the source publication's procedure: Within the assay, amplification of reference gene primers was used to estimate how many nucleated cells each sample contained. To quantify the absolute abundance of each unique TCRbeta CDR3 rearrangement, sequence reads were collapsed and filtered. For each sample, productive Simpson clonality was calculated by taking the square root of Simpson's diversity index across productive rearrangements. Drawn from immuneACCESS, this table holds only the in-frame rearrangements with V and J called that TCRdb kept. Clones are partly lost; checked studies trace under half to an unresolved V gene and leave the rest unexplained. That table supplies the V and J calls and clone size; D and trimming were determined from the DNA. This sample comprises fewer than 400,000 clones, about nine tenths of them detected only once. Together, the top ten hold around 4.6% of the sample.

With regard to this clone: Its antigen is not yet known. The input lacks base qualities; no much larger clone sits a single base away.

The germline V gene (reference sequence) specifies SEHNR as CDR1 and FQNEAQ as CDR2. There are 15 amino acids in the CDR3, from cysteine to phenylalanine inclusive. The read is trimmed to its CDR3 DNA, 45 bases read in frame from base 1. Germline trimming: 5 bases from V, 5 bases from J; junction bases outside gene matches: 6. In the prospective study, participants were about 18 to 100 years old, resided in 25 or so geographic areas of the United States, and were enrolled through a virtual design. Cohort assignment in the prospective study relied on participant-reported clinical history from a screening survey and a study questionnaire. For ImmuneRACE Cohort 3, a participant was defined as recovered based on two consecutive negative NP/OP PCR tests, clearance by a healthcare professional, or resolution of symptoms. In the prospective study, mobile phlebotomists collected whole blood, serum and a nasopharyngeal or oropharyngeal swab from each participant. Additional blood draws and questionnaires over an approximately 2-month period could optionally be provided by prospective study participants. Before DNA extraction, blood samples from the prospective study were shipped at room temperature or frozen.

The V gene is TRBV7-9 and the J gene is TRBJ2-3; 11 nucleotides in the junction match TRBD2. This receptor was obtained from a man younger than 45 who had recovered from COVID-19. The sequenced sample consisted of PBMCs or T cells enriched from blood (not recorded which). The sequence in DNA is TGTGCCAGCAGCGCCGGGACTAGCGGTGGAGATACGCAGTATTTT. The encoded protein is CASSAGTSGGDTQYF.